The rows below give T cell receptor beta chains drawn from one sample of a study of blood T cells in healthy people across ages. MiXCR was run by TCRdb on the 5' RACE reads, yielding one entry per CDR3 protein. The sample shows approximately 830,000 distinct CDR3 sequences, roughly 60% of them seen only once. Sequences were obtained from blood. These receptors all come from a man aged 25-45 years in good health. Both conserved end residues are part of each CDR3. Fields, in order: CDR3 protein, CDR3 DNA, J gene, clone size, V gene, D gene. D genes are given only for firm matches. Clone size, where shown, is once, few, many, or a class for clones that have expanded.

CASSSGLAGSTDTQYF | TGTGCCAGCAGTTCCGGACTAGCGGGTAGCACAGATACGCAGTATTTT | TRBJ2-3 | many | TRBV6-5 | TRBD2
CASSQGLLGLPEKLFF | TGTGCCAGCAGCCAAGGCCTTTTAGGACTACCCGAAAAACTGTTTTTT | TRBJ1-4 | - | TRBV3-1 | -
CASIPRGLAGANGELFF | TGTGCCAGCATCCCAAGGGGACTAGCGGGGGCTAACGGGGAGCTGTTTTTT | TRBJ2-2 | - | TRBV6-2/TRBV6-3 | TRBD2
CSARDRGRGEQYF | TGCAGTGCTAGGGACAGGGGGCGGGGCGAGCAGTACTTC | TRBJ2-7 | - | TRBV20-1 | TRBD1
CATTRGEQETQYF | TGTGCCACCACCCGAGGTGAACAAGAGACCCAGTACTTC | TRBJ2-5 | - | TRBV15 | -
CAWTSTTDEAFF | TGTGCCTGGACTTCAACGACGGATGAAGCTTTCTTT | TRBJ1-1 | once | TRBV30 | -
CASSLTGEGRNEQFF | TGTGCCAGCAGCTTAACAGGGGAGGGCAGGAATGAGCAGTTCTTC | TRBJ2-1 | - | TRBV7-2 | -
CSAQGQTFSNQPQHF | TGCAGTGCGCAGGGACAGACTTTTAGCAATCAGCCCCAGCATTTT | TRBJ1-5 | - | TRBV20-1 | TRBD1
CASSYSVPSGVYNEQYF | TGTGCCAGCAGTTACTCTGTACCTAGCGGGGTTTACAATGAGCAGTACTTC | TRBJ2-7 | - | TRBV6-2/TRBV6-3 | TRBD2
CSATPNYEQYF | TGCAGTGCTACTCCCAATTACGAGCAGTACTTC | TRBJ2-7 | - | TRBV20-1 | -
CARGDGSLQETQYF | TGCGCGCGGGGGGACGGATCACTTCAAGAGACCCAGTACTTC | TRBJ2-5 | - | TRBV20-1 | TRBD2
CATAGTALYGYTF | TGTGCCACCGCCGGGACGGCTCTCTATGGCTACACCTTC | TRBJ1-2 | - | TRBV10-3 | -
CASFGNEQFF | TGTGCCAGCTTTGGCAATGAGCAGTTCTTC | TRBJ2-1 | once | TRBV2 | -
CASSVTGTGELFF | TGTGCCAGCAGCGTGACAGGAACCGGGGAGCTGTTTTTT | TRBJ2-2 | - | TRBV9 | -
CSARDVGGSYNEQFF | TGCAGTGCTAGAGATGTGGGGGGTTCCTACAATGAGCAGTTCTTC | TRBJ2-1 | once | TRBV20-1 | -
CASSQTSRNEQYF | TGTGCCAGCAGCCAGACTAGCCGGAATGAGCAGTACTTC | TRBJ2-7 | - | TRBV7-3 | TRBD2
CASSPGGAGEQYF | TGTGCCAGCTCACCAGGAGGGGCAGGGGAGCAGTACTTC | TRBJ2-7 | few | TRBV18 | -
CASAAGGGYQETQYF | TGTGCCAGCGCAGCGGGCGGGGGATACCAAGAGACCCAGTACTTC | TRBJ2-5 | once | TRBV9 | TRBD2
CSVEDQVGTGANEQYF | TGCAGCGTTGAAGATCAGGTCGGGACAGGGGCCAACGAGCAGTACTTC | TRBJ2-7 | - | TRBV29-1 | TRBD1
CASSLVASGGRGANVLTF | TGTGCCAGCAGCTTAGTGGCTAGCGGGGGACGGGGGGCCAACGTCCTGACTTTC | TRBJ2-6 | - | TRBV7-8 | TRBD2
CASRNTLGGYTF | TGTGCCAGCAGAAACACCCTGGGTGGCTACACCTTC | TRBJ1-2 | - | TRBV12-3/TRBV12-4 | -
CASSPVELAGGPHEQFF | TGTGCCAGCAGCCCCGTGGAGTTAGCGGGGGGGCCCCATGAGCAGTTCTTC | TRBJ2-1 | - | TRBV7-3 | TRBD2